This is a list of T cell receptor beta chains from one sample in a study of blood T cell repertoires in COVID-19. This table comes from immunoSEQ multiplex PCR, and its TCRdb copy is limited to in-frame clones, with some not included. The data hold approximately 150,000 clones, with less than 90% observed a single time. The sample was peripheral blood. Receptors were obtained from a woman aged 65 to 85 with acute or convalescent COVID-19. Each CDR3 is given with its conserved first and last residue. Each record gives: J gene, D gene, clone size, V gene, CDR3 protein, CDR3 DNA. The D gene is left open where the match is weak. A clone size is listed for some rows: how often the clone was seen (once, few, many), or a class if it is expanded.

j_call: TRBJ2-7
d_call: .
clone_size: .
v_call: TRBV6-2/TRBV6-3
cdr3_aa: CASSYRDNYEQYF
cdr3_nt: TGTGCCAGCAGTTACAGGGACAACTACGAGCAGTACTTC

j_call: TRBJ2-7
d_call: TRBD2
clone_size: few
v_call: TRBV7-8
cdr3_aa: CASSFSLAGGLSEQYF
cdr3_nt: TGTGCCAGCAGCTTTTCCCTAGCGGGGGGGCTGAGCGAGCAGTACTTC

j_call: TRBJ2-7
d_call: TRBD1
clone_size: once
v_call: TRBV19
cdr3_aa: CASSPPRGDRRTYEQYF
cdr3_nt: TGTGCCAGTAGTCCTCCCCGAGGGGACAGGCGTACCTACGAGCAGTACTTC

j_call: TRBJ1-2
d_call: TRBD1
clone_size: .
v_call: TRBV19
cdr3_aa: CASKGRTGGFYGYTF
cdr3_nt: TGTGCCAGTAAAGGGAGGACAGGGGGCTTCTATGGCTACACCTTC

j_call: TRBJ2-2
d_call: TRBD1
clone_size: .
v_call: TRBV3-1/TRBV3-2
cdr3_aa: CASSQGDRFANTGELFF
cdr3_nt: TGTGCCAGCAGCCAAGGGGACAGGTTTGCGAACACCGGGGAGCTGTTTTTT

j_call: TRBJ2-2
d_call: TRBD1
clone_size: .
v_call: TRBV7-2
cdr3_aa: CASSSRDRNTGELFF
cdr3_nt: TGTGCCAGCAGCTCCCGGGACAGGAACACCGGGGAGCTGTTTTTT

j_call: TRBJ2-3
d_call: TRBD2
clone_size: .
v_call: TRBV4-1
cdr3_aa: CASSRMTSGDTTDTQYF
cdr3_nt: TGCGCCAGCAGCCGAATGACTAGCGGGGATACCACAGATACGCAGTATTTT

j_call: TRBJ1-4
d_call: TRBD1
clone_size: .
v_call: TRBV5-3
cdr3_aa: CARSPKPPQGETGYTNEKLFF
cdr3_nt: TGTGCCAGAAGCCCCAAACCCCCCCAGGGGGAAACGGGATATACTAATGAAAAACTGTTTTTT

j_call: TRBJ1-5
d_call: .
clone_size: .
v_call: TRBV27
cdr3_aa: CASSFGHNQPQHF
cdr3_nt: TGTGCCAGCAGTTTTGGGCACAATCAGCCCCAGCATTTT

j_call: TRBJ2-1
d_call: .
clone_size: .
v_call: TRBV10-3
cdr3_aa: CAISEGGTDYNEQFF
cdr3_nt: TGTGCCATCAGTGAGGGGGGGACAGACTACAATGAGCAGTTCTTC

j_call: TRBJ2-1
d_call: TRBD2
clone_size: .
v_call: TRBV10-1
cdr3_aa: CASSESTGGGLDNEQFF
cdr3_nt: TGCGCCAGCAGTGAGTCAACGGGGGGGGGCCTCGACAATGAGCAGTTCTTC

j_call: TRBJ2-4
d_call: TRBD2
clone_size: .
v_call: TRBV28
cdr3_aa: CASSLADLAKNIQYF
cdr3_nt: TGTGCCAGCAGTCTAGCGGACCTAGCCAAAAACATTCAGTACTTC

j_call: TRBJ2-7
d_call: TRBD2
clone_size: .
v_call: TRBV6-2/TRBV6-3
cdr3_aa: CASSYRASGVYEQYF
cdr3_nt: TGTGCCAGCAGTTATCGGGCTAGCGGGGTATACGAGCAGTACTTC

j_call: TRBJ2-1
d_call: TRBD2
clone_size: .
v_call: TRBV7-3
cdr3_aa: CASSFTSGDYNEQFF
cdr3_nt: TGTGCCAGCAGCTTTACTAGCGGGGATTACAATGAGCAGTTCTTC

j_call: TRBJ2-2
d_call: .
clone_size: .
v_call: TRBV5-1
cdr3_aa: CASSLTTQGDTGELFF
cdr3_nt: TGCGCCAGCAGCTTGACTACCCAAGGGGACACCGGGGAGCTGTTTTTT

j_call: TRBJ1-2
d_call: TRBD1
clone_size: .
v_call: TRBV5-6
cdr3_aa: CASSSTGQGRSAGYTF
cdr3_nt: TGTGCCAGCAGCTCAACCGGACAGGGTAGGAGTGCAGGCTACACCTTC

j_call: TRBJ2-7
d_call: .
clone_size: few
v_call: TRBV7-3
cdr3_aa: CASSPQGGYEQYF
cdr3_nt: TGTGCCAGCAGCCCACAGGGTGGCTACGAGCAGTACTTC

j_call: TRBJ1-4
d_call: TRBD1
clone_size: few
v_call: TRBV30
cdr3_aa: CAWTNTGGVNEKLFF
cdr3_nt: TGTGCCTGGACCAACACAGGGGGCGTAAATGAAAAACTGTTTTTT

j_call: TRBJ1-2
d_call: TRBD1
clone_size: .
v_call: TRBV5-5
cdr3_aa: CASSLEQGAYGYTF
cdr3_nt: TGTGCCAGCAGCTTGGAACAGGGGGCCTATGGCTACACCTTC

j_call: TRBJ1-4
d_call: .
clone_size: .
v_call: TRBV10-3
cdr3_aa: CATQGEGEKLFF
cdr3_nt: TGTGCCACCCAAGGGGAGGGGGAAAAACTGTTTTTT

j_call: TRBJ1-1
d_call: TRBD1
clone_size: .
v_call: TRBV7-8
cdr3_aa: CASRGTGDTEAFF
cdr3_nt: TGTGCCAGCAGAGGGACAGGGGACACTGAAGCTTTCTTT

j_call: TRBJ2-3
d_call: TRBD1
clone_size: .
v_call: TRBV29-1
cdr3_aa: CSVEGDRGSDTQYF
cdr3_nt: TGCAGCGTTGAGGGTGACAGGGGTTCAGATACGCAGTATTTT

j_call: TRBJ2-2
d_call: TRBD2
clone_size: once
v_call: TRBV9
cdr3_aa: CASSASLAGFVTGELFF
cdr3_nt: TGTGCCAGCAGCGCTAGCCTAGCGGGATTTGTAACCGGGGAGCTGTTTTTT

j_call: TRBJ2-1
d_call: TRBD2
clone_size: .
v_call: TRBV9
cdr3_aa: CASSVAGTSGRNEQFF
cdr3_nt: TGTGCCAGCAGCGTAGCCGGGACTAGCGGGAGGAATGAGCAGTTCTTC

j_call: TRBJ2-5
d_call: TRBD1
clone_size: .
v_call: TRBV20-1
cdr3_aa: CSASKAGQGKETQYF
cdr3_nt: TGCAGTGCTAGTAAAGCGGGACAGGGGAAAGAGACCCAGTACTTC

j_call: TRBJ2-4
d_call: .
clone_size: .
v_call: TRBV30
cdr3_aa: CAWSLRGPILAKNIQYF
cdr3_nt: TGTGCCTGGAGTTTGCGGGGGCCCATACTAGCCAAAAACATTCAGTACTTC

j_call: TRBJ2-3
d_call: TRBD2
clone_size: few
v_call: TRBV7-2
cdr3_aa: CASSQASGGALIDTQYF
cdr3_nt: TGTGCCAGCAGCCAGGCTAGCGGGGGGGCCTTGATTGATACGCAGTATTTT

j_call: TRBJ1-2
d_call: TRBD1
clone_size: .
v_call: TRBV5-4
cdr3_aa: CASSFRGGEGYTF
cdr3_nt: TGTGCCAGCAGCTTTAGAGGGGGCGAAGGCTACACCTTC

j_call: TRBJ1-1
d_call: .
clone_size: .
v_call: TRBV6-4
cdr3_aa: CASRKGGMNTEAFF
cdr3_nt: TGTGCCAGCAGGAAGGGGGGGATGAACACTGAAGCTTTCTTT

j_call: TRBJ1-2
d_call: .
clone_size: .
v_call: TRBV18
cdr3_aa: CASSPELSGVGYTF
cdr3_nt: TGTGCCAGCTCACCGGAGCTTTCCGGGGTTGGCTACACCTTC

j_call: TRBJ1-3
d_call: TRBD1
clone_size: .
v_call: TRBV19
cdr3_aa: CASSPTGTGAGNTIYF
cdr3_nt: TGTGCCAGTAGTCCAACCGGGACAGGGGCTGGAAACACCATATATTTT

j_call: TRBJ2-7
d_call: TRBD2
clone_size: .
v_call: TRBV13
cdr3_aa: CASSSLSGSEQYF
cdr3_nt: TGTGCCAGCAGCTCACTAAGCGGGAGCGAGCAGTACTTC

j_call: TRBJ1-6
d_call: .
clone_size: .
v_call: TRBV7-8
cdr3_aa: CASSFTRSPLHF
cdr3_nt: TGTGCCAGCAGCTTTACACGTTCACCCCTCCACTTT

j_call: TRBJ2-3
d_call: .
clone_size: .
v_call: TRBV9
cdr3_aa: CASSVERQITDTQYF
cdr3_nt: TGTGCCAGCAGCGTAGAGCGACAGATCACAGATACGCAGTATTTT

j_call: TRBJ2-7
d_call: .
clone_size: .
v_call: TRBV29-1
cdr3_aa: CTRRDGSYEQYF
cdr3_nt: TGCACCCGGAGGGACGGATCCTACGAGCAGTACTTC